Shown below are 23 T cell receptor beta chains from a single sample sequenced in a study of T cells in Graves' hyperthyroidism and ophthalmopathy. TCR beta CDR3 regions were amplified from RNA transcripts. Initially, a first-round RT-PCR of the TCR CDR3 employed the HTBI primer set. TCRdb used MiXCR to reprocess the multiplex PCR reads, holding one entry per CDR3 protein. The sample lists 210,000 or so distinct CDR3 sequences, about a sixth occurring once. The specimen was blood. The receptors stem from a man aged 45-65 years with Graves' hyperthyroidism.

Note on this clonotype: The CDR3 does not end in the conserved phenylalanine or tryptophan, so this is likely a read error. The chain couples TRBV12-5 to TRBJ2-1; 9 bases fit TRBD2. The CDR3 contains 14 residues. The V gene's germline CDR1 is LGHNT and CDR2 FRNRAP. The junction had 7 bases not matched to a gene; V was cut back by 7 bases and J by 6 bases. The CDR3 here is CASARSGSSNEQFL. The CDR3 coding sequence is TGTGCTAGTGCCCGTAGCGGGAGTAGCAATGAGCAGTTCCTC.

In its sample, this clonotype was seen many times. This sequence joins TRBV11-3 and TRBJ2-3; maybe TRBD2 (6 bases). Germline V CDR1 and CDR2: SGHNT, YENEEA. Trimming removed 2 bases at V and 4 bases at J, with 16 bases between. This CDR3 spans 16 amino acids. As DNA, the CDR3 is TGTGCCAGCAGCTTAAGTGTAGGGGACTCCGCAGATACGCAGTATTTT. Protein product: CASSLSVGDSADTQYF.

In this sample, this clonotype turned up a few times. This sequence joins TRBV3-1 and TRBJ2-5; D remains unclear. The CDR3 sequence is 12 residues long. The V gene's germline CDR1 is LGHDT and CDR2 YNNKEL (reference sequence). The ends were cut back, 3 bases at V and 3 bases at J, with 5 bases in the middle. CDR3 in amino acids: CASSQDEETQYF. DNA for the CDR3: TGTGCCAGCAGCCAGGACGAAGAGACCCAGTACTTC.

This clonotype was seen repeatedly, ten times or more. The chain links TRBV11-3 to TRBJ1-3; D remains unclear. Germline V gives CDR1 SGHNT, CDR2 YENEEA. V lost 3 bases and J lost 0, with 12 bases in between. This CDR3 contains 16 residues. The CDR3 coding sequence is TGTGCCAGCAGCTTTATGGGCCGCAACTCTGGAAACACCATATATTTT. Amino acids: CASSFMGRNSGNTIYF.

This clonotype occurred many times. The chain uses TRBV2 and TRBJ1-1; 9 bases fit TRBD1. Per the germline V gene, CDR1 is SNHLY and CDR2 is FYNNEI. The CDR3 spans 13 residues. Losses at the gene ends were 6 bases for V and 6 bases for J; bases not matched to a gene: 5. The CDR3 DNA reads as TGTGCCAGCAGCAAAAGACAGGGGGCTGAAGCTTTCTTT. It codes for CASSKRQGAEAFF.

In this sample, this clonotype turned up many times. The chain recombines TRBV20-1 with TRBJ2-5; TRBD1 might be the D (8 bases). The germline gives CDR1 DFQATT, CDR2 SNEGSKA (reference sequence). Deletions cut 1 base from V and 5 bases from J, with 14 bases between. The CDR3 spans 14 residues. This CDR3 reads CSARVLQGGETQYF. For the CDR3, the DNA is TGCAGTGCTAGAGTATTACAGGGGGGGGAGACCCAGTACTTC.

This clonotype came up many times. The chain recombines TRBV18 with TRBJ1-1; TRBD1 agrees at 9 bases. Looked up from germline, CDR1 is KGHSH and CDR2 is LQKENI. With V trimmed by 7 bases and J by 6 bases, 9 bases remained unmatched. There are 14 residues in the CDR3. The CDR3 nucleotides are TGTGCCAGCTTAACCGGGACAGGGACCCCTGAAGCTTTCTTT. This gives the protein CASLTGTGTPEAFF.

This clonotype occurred many times. The V gene is TRBV5-6, the J gene TRBJ2-1; 8 bases are shared with TRBD2. The germline V gene has CDR1 SGHDT and CDR2 YYEEEE. The CDR3 is made up of 15 amino acids. The V segment lost 1 base and the J segment 9 bases; nucleotides outside the gene matches: 9. The CDR3 sequence is CASSLMVREASEQFF. CDR3 nucleotide sequence: TGTGCCAGCAGCTTGATGGTGCGGGAGGCATCTGAGCAGTTCTTC.

This clonotype was counted many times. This chain uses TRBV5-1 with TRBJ2-2; D is perhaps TRBD1 (6 bases). Germline loops: CDR1 SGHRS, CDR2 YFSETQ. This CDR3 has 16 amino acids. Trimming stripped 2 bases from V and 4 bases from J, with 15 bases between. CDR3 in amino acids: CASSLQGSQTTGELFF. In DNA, the CDR3 is TGCGCCAGCAGCTTACAGGGTTCCCAGACCACCGGGGAGCTGTTTTTT. The full variable domain, its missing parts supplied by reference TRBV5-1 and TRBJ2-2, is KAGVTQTPRYLIKTRGQQVTLSCSPISGHRSVSWYQQTPGQGLQFLFEYFSETQRNKGNFPGRFSGRQFSNSRSEMNVSTLELGDSALYLCASSLQGSQTTGELFFGEGSRLTVL.

This clonotype was detected ten times or more. This chain links TRBV11-3 with TRBJ2-7; D is perhaps TRBD2 (6 bases). Germline-derived CDR1 and CDR2 are SGHNT and YENEEA. V lost 5 bases and J lost 7, with 18 bases in between. This CDR3 is 14 amino acids long. The CDR3 loop is CASSGIQGAGEQYF. CDR3 sequence (DNA): TGTGCCAGCAGCGGAATCCAAGGGGCGGGGGAGCAGTACTTC.

The V call is TRBV20-1, the J call TRBJ2-5; TRBD2 matches at 11 bases. Germline CDR1 reads DFQATT; CDR2 reads SNEGSKA (reference sequence). CDR3 length: 14 amino acids. V lost 0 bases, J lost 5 bases, and 2 bases stayed unmatched. For the CDR3, the DNA is TGCAGTGCTAGAGACTGGACTAGCGGGGAGACCCAGTACTTC. Translation gives CSARDWTSGETQYF.

This chain uses TRBV27 with TRBJ1-6; possibly TRBD1 for D (6 bases). Trimming cost V 0 bases and J 9 bases, with 15 bases left between them. This CDR3 has 16 amino acids. Germline V gives CDR1 MNHEY, CDR2 SMNVEV (reference sequence). CDR3 residues: CASSLSKEGEISPLHF. In nucleotides, the CDR3 is TGTGCCAGCAGTTTATCGAAGGAGGGGGAGATTTCACCCCTCCACTTT.

This chain uses TRBV28 with TRBJ2-7, with 7 bases matching TRBD2. The ends lost 8 bases at V and 2 bases at J; junction bases unmatched: 12. Germline CDR1 is MDHEN and CDR2 is SYDVKM. The CDR3 extends over 15 amino acids. CDR3 in amino acids: CASCGTSVTTYEQYF. CDR3 coding DNA: TGTGCCAGCTGTGGTACTAGCGTAACAACCTACGAGCAGTACTTC. Looking up the rest from reference TRBV28 and TRBJ2-7 gives the full variable domain: DVKVTQSSRYLVKRTGEKVFLECVQDMDHENMFWYRQDPGLGLRLIYFSYDVKMKEKGDIPEGYSVSREKKERFSLILESASTNQTSMYLCASCGTSVTTYEQYFGPGTRLTVT.

There are many counts of this clonotype. V and J are TRBV20-1 and TRBJ2-5, with D unresolved. The V end was cut by 3 bases, the J end by 5 bases, with 16 bases between. Germline V gives CDR1 DFQATT, CDR2 SNEGSKA (reference sequence). The CDR3 runs to 14 residues. For the CDR3, the DNA is TGCAGTGCTAGCGCTCGCGGTATTATGGAGACCCAGTACTTC. This sequence encodes CSASARGIMETQYF.

This clonotype was detected a few times. This rearrangement joins TRBV3-1 to TRBJ2-1, with 9 positions matching TRBD2. The CDR3 has 17 residues. V was pared by 2 bases and J by 8 bases, with 13 bases of the junction left unmatched. Germline CDR1 LGHDT, CDR2 YNNKEL (reference sequence). The CDR3 region is CASSQPSTSGLKHEQFF. CDR3 in DNA: TGTGCCAGCAGCCAACCTTCAACTAGCGGGTTAAAACATGAGCAGTTCTTC.

V is TRBV4-3 and J is TRBJ2-7; D not resolved. In germline, CDR1 is LGHNA, CDR2 YSLEER. The CDR3 runs 16 residues. With 0 bases removed from V and 0 bases from J, the gap between germline ends came to 12 bases. This CDR3 reads CASSQDHYASSYEQYF. The CDR3 coding sequence is TGCGCCAGCAGCCAAGATCATTACGCCAGCTCCTACGAGCAGTACTTC.

This clonotype has at least ten counts. The CDR3 loop is CASTSRAGTYEQYF. The CDR3 coding sequence is TGTGCCAGCACCTCAAGGGCCGGTACCTACGAGCAGTACTTC. The chain recombines TRBV6-1 with TRBJ2-7; D is unresolved. The V gene lost 7 bases and the J gene lost 2 bases, with 15 bases spanning the gap. The CDR3 loop spans 14 amino acids. Germline loops: CDR1 MNHNS, CDR2 SASEGT.

This clonotype came up many times. The V call is TRBV7-9, the J call TRBJ2-1; maybe TRBD2 (5 bases). Trimming took 4 bases from V and 8 from J, leaving 9 bases between them. CDR1 is SEHNR and CDR2 is FQNEAQ in the germline V gene (reference sequence). The CDR3 runs 12 residues. As DNA, the CDR3 is TGTGCCAGCAGCTCCCGTAGCGATGAGCAGTTCTTC. Protein product: CASSSRSDEQFF.

This clonotype was seen many times. The rearrangement links TRBV20-1 to TRBJ1-2, with a tentative D call TRBD1 (5 bases). This CDR3 contains 13 residues. CDR1 DFQATT and CDR2 SNEGSKA come from the germline V gene (reference sequence). Deletions cut 1 base from V and 4 bases from J, with 10 bases between. The CDR3 DNA sequence: TGCAGTGCTAGAGTCCCTCAGGGCTATGGCTACACCTTC. Protein product: CSARVPQGYGYTF.

This clonotype was recorded at least ten times. The chain recombines TRBV6-2 or TRBV6-3 with TRBJ2-1; 12 bases are a match to TRBD2. V was clipped by 6 bases and J by 8 bases; unmatched bases: 5. This CDR3 is 14 amino acids long. Germline V gene lookup returns CDR1 MNHEY and CDR2 SVGEGT. Here the CDR3 reads CASRRGLAGYEQFF. For the CDR3, the DNA is TGTGCCAGCAGACGGGGACTAGCGGGCTATGAGCAGTTCTTC.

This chain links TRBV27 with TRBJ2-5, with D perhaps matching TRBD1 (6 bases). Germline loops: CDR1 MNHEY, CDR2 SMNVEV (reference sequence). The CDR3 has 15 amino acids. V shed 7 bases and J shed 0 bases, with 15 bases lying between them. CDR3 sequence (DNA): TGTGCCAGCAAACCCCACGACAGGTACCAAGAGACCCAGTACTTC. It codes for CASKPHDRYQETQYF.

This clonotype has more than one count but fewer than ten. The V gene is TRBV11-3, the J gene TRBJ2-1, with D hard to call. This CDR3 contains 13 residues. Trimming took 0 bases from V and 5 from J, leaving 5 bases between them. Germline-derived CDR1 and CDR2 are SGHNT and YENEEA. Here the CDR3 reads CASSLEQDNEQFF. CDR3 bases: TGTGCCAGCAGCTTAGAACAAGACAATGAGCAGTTCTTC.

This clonotype was detected many times. The chain employs TRBV6-1 and TRBJ2-5; 9 bases agree with TRBD2. Germline V CDR1 and CDR2: MNHNS, SASEGT. Germline trimming cut 4 bases from V and 0 bases from J; bases unmatched to any gene: 3. The CDR3 is 15 residues long. This chain's CDR3 is CASSGVAGDQETQYF. The CDR3 DNA sequence: TGTGCCAGCAGTGGGGTAGCGGGAGACCAAGAGACCCAGTACTTC.